These T cell receptor beta chains were read from a single sample in a study of blood T cell repertoires in COVID-19. The method was immunoSEQ multiplex PCR; TCRdb's version includes in-frame clones alone and lacks a portion of them. The sample consists of about 400,000 clones, approximately 88% of them appearing once. The specimen sequenced was PBMCs or T cells enriched from blood (not recorded which). The source is a woman under 40 with acute COVID-19. Both conserved end residues are trimmed from each CDR3.

v_call	j_call	cdr3_aa
TRBV10-3	TRBJ1-5	AISGQGFNQPQH
TRBV4-3	TRBJ2-5	ASSQDLMVGGTQY
TRBV7-2	TRBJ2-3	ASSSRLAKDTQY
TRBV24-1	TRBJ1-5	ATGGSQNQPQH
TRBV12-3/TRBV12-4	TRBJ1-6	ASSPGSYSPLH
TRBV5-1	TRBJ2-3	ASSLPSYPPEY
TRBV6-4	TRBJ1-6	ATRLPGQLDSPLH
TRBV5-4	TRBJ2-1	ASSWAEGTEQF
TRBV28	TRBJ1-3	ASSLLGTGSSGNTIY
TRBV13	TRBJ2-5	ASSSVTSGGSQETQY
TRBV19	TRBJ2-3	ASSISGGGRDTQY
TRBV2	TRBJ2-7	ASSRTSGGPEQY
TRBV19	TRBJ1-1	ASSRGAGNTEAF
TRBV3-1/TRBV3-2	TRBJ1-1	ASSQGTRGDTEAF
TRBV7-9	TRBJ1-4	ASTFGRQGVPNEKLF
TRBV4-1	TRBJ2-2	ASSQTHPGLFVGELF
TRBV30	TRBJ1-2	AWSVRSWPLNYGYT
TRBV5-1	TRBJ2-1	ASSTGLAGGYNEQF
TRBV10-1	TRBJ1-6	ASSDASKRPLH
TRBV6-5	TRBJ1-1	ASSSDRGRTEAF
TRBV19	TRBJ1-6	ASSIIPTGINNSPLH
TRBV7-8	TRBJ1-3	ASSRGGNTIY
TRBV7-2	TRBJ1-4	ASSLQGEGDEKLF
TRBV11-1	TRBJ1-6	ASSLLAQGGQSPLH
TRBV23-1	TRBJ2-7	ASSQWGQGMESSYEQY
TRBV27	TRBJ1-2	ASSFPAGYGYT
TRBV19	TRBJ2-7	ASKSPSSYEQY
TRBV7-9	TRBJ2-1	ASSLVQGGEHEQF
TRBV30	TRBJ1-1	AWRGSTEAF
TRBV5-1	TRBJ1-5	ASSLDQGGQPQH
TRBV21-1	TRBJ2-1	ASSKVIWRGPFNEQF
TRBV24-1	TRBJ2-1	ATSDNQGTAEQF
TRBV20-1	TRBJ2-2	SASRPQTGELF
TRBV7-3	TRBJ2-1	ASSLTVASGGSYNEQF
TRBV27	TRBJ2-2	ASSLMGGRVTGELF
TRBV5-6	TRBJ1-2	ASSLTTGNYGYT
TRBV6-2/TRBV6-3	TRBJ2-7	ASSYPASGGDEQY